The 29 T cell receptor beta chains below all came from one sample that was sequenced in a study of control samples from healthy donors and cancer patients. Profiled with immunoSEQ multiplex PCR; TCRdb holds only in-frame clones, not every one. The sample holds some 190,000 clones. The source material was blood. All receptors come from a woman aged 25 to 39 in good health.

CDR3 DNA sequence: TGTGCCAGCAGCTTCGATACCTACGAGCAGTACTTC. Its translation is CASSFDTYEQYF. The V call is TRBV7-2, the J call TRBJ2-7; no clear D. The germline gives CDR1 SGHTA, CDR2 FQGNSA. This CDR3 is built from 12 residues. With 3 bases removed from V and 2 bases from J, the gap between germline ends came to 5 bases. The entire variable domain, with the rest obtained from reference TRBV7-2 and TRBJ2-7, is as follows: GAGVSQSPSNKVTEKGKDVELRCDPISGHTALYWYRQSLGQGLEFLIYFQGNSAPDKSGLPSDRFSAERTGGSVSTLTIQRTQQEDSAVYLCASSFDTYEQYFGPGTRLTVT.

The chain has TRBV5-1 and TRBJ1-4; D is undetermined. Trimming left V 2 bases short and J 8 bases short, with 13 bases between. From germline, CDR1 is SGHRS and CDR2 YFSETQ. The CDR3 is made up of 14 amino acids. CDR3 loop: CASSFTAMEEKLFF. CDR3 nucleotides: TGCGCCAGCAGCTTCACGGCGATGGAAGAAAAACTGTTTTTT.

This chain connects TRBV7-3 to TRBJ1-1; D gene ambiguous. CDR3 size: 13 residues. V shed 5 bases and J shed 5 bases, with 12 bases lying between them. Per germline, CDR1 SGHTA and CDR2 FQGTGA. Here the CDR3 DNA reads TGTGCCAGCAGCCAGAGTTCCCGGACTGAAGCTTTCTTT. Its translation is CASSQSSRTEAFF.

The chain recombines TRBV28 with TRBJ2-7, with TRBD1 identical over 10 bases. Trimming at V came to 5 bases and at J to 4 bases, leaving 8 bases not matched to a gene. The CDR3 loop spans 15 amino acids. Germline CDR1 reads MDHEN; CDR2 reads SYDVKM. Here the CDR3 reads CASSPTGTGVYEQYF. The CDR3 DNA reads as TGTGCCAGCAGTCCTACCGGGACAGGGGTGTACGAGCAGTACTTC.

The DNA for the CDR3 is TGTGCCAGCAGTTACTCGAAAGGAGGATGGTCCTCACCCCTCCACTTT. This codes for CASSYSKGGWSSPLHF. The V and J genes are TRBV6-5 and TRBJ1-6; D call uncertain. Trimming cost V 0 bases and J 10 bases, with 16 bases left between them. Germline V gene sequence: CDR1 MNHEY, CDR2 SVGAGI. The CDR3 runs to 16 residues.

The V call is TRBV7-9, the J call TRBJ1-4; D is ambiguous. Germline CDR1 reads SEHNR; CDR2 reads FQNEAQ (reference sequence). V was trimmed by 5 bases and J by 12 bases, leaving 22 bases between them. The CDR3 has 15 amino acids. As DNA, the CDR3 is TGTGCCAGCAGCCCCGGAATAATGGCGCGCGGAGAACTGTTTTTT. It is translated as CASSPGIMARGELFF.

V and J are TRBV6-5 and TRBJ1-5, with TRBD1 as a possible D gene (5 bases). V shed 9 bases and J shed 1 base, with 10 bases lying between them. This CDR3 has 13 amino acids. Germline CDR1 is MNHEY and CDR2 is SVGAGI. Here the CDR3 reads CASTRGSNQPQHF. The CDR3 DNA sequence: TGTGCCAGTACTCGGGGGAGCAATCAGCCCCAGCATTTT.

On this clone: An end of the junction does not agree with germline; a read error may underlie this. V and J are TRBV6-6 and TRBJ2-6; the D gene is possibly TRBD1 (5 bases). CDR1 MNHNY and CDR2 SVGAGI come from the germline V gene (reference sequence). The length of the CDR3 is 15 residues. CDR3 bases: TGTGCCAGCAGTTCCGACAGCTCTGGGGCCAACGTCCCGACTTTC. This codes for CASSSDSSGANVPTF.

The rearrangement joins TRBV7-9 to TRBJ1-3; the match to TRBD1 covers 8 bases. Per the germline V gene, CDR1 is SEHNR and CDR2 is FQNEAQ (reference sequence). The CDR3 is 16 amino acids. V lost 4 bases and J lost 2; bases outside the gene matches: 7. The CDR3 protein is CASSSRDRPAGNTIYF. As DNA, the CDR3 is TGTGCCAGCAGCTCCCGGGACAGGCCTGCTGGAAACACCATATATTTT.

The rearrangement uses TRBV7-2 and TRBJ1-5; D not resolved. The CDR3 spans 14 residues. The V gene's germline CDR1 is SGHTA and CDR2 FQGNSA. Trimming shortened V by 2 bases and J by 3 bases, and 8 bases separated the two germline ends. This chain's CDR3 is CASSLRGSNQPQHF. CDR3 coding DNA: TGTGCCAGCAGCTTACGGGGTTCCAATCAGCCCCAGCATTTT.

This sequence joins TRBV4-1 and TRBJ1-5, with 10 positions matching TRBD1. Trimming at V came to 4 bases and at J to 0 bases, leaving 12 bases not matched to a gene. The CDR3 loop spans 19 amino acids. Germline V CDR1 and CDR2: MGHRA, YSYEKL. CDR3 region: CASSRRGTGDSVSNQPQHF. CDR3 DNA sequence: TGCGCCAGCAGCCGGAGGGGGACAGGGGACTCCGTTAGCAATCAGCCCCAGCATTTT.

The chain recombines TRBV6-2 or TRBV6-3 with TRBJ1-5; D unresolved. Germline CDR1 MNHEY, CDR2 SVGEGT. V was shortened by 5 bases and J by 2 bases, with 7 bases between the two germline ends. The CDR3 totals 13 residues. In nucleotides, the CDR3 is TGTGCCAGCAGTAAGGCGGGCAATCAGCCCCAGCATTTT. This translates into CASSKAGNQPQHF.

This chain connects TRBV27 to TRBJ2-7; 7 bases are shared with TRBD1. CDR3 length: 14 amino acids. Germline V gives CDR1 MNHEY, CDR2 SMNVEV (reference sequence). J was trimmed by 5 bases and V by 3 bases; bases with no gene match: 7. CDR3 sequence reads: CASSLLTGRHEQYF. DNA of the CDR3: TGTGCCAGCAGTTTGCTGACAGGGCGACACGAGCAGTACTTC.

The chain is built from TRBV29-1 and TRBJ1-1, with D possibly TRBD1 on 6 matching bases. CDR1 SQVTM and CDR2 ANQGSEA come from the germline V gene. V was trimmed by 4 bases and J by 4 bases, leaving 16 bases between them. The CDR3 totals 14 residues. The DNA of the CDR3 is TGCAGCGTTGGCAGCGTGGTGGGGGCCACTGAAGCTTTCTTT. Its protein product is CSVGSVVGATEAFF.

V is TRBV7-9 and J is TRBJ1-2; D gene ambiguous. Trimming took 1 base from V and 2 from J, leaving 5 bases between them. The CDR3 is 13 residues long. Germline loops: CDR1 SEHNR, CDR2 FQNEAQ (reference sequence). The CDR3 DNA reads TGTGCCAGCAGCTTAGGACTAAACTATGGCTACACCTTC. This translates into CASSLGLNYGYTF.

V usage is TRBV5-1 and J usage is TRBJ1-2; D ambiguous. The V gene's germline CDR1 is SGHRS and CDR2 YFSETQ. V lost 2 bases and J lost 4, with 9 bases in between. The CDR3 runs to 13 residues. CDR3 residues: CASSFQVAYGYTF. The CDR3 DNA sequence: TGCGCCAGCAGCTTTCAGGTAGCCTATGGCTACACCTTC.

The chain uses TRBV12-3 or TRBV12-4 and TRBJ1-5; D unresolved. V was pared by 3 bases and J by 7 bases, with 7 bases between. The CDR3 is 12 amino acids. The CDR3 is CASSFAGQPQHF. The CDR3 nucleotides read TGTGCCAGCAGTTTCGCGGGACAGCCCCAGCATTTT.

CDR3 in DNA: TGTGCCAGCAGTATGTGGCTCAGGGGCTACACCTTC. Protein: CASSMWLRGYTF. The chain carries TRBV28 and TRBJ1-2; D is unclear. Trimming cost V 5 bases and J 8 bases, with 12 bases left between them. Germline V gene sequence: CDR1 MDHEN, CDR2 SYDVKM. The CDR3 consists of 12 residues.

The chain combines TRBV3-1 (or the pseudogene TRBV3-2) with TRBJ1-1; D is undetermined. The germline V and J ends were trimmed by 4 bases and 2 bases, with 8 bases remaining between them. Germline CDR1 is LGHDT and CDR2 is YNNKEL (reference sequence). This CDR3 has 13 amino acids. The CDR3 DNA sequence: TGTGCCAGCAGCCTAGGAGAAAACACTGAAGCTTTCTTT. This encodes CASSLGENTEAFF.

The chain carries TRBV5-5 and TRBJ2-7, with D tentatively TRBD1 or TRBD2 (5 bases each). V lost 5 bases to trimming and J lost 2 bases, with 14 bases between them. CDR3 length equals 14 residues. Germline loops: CDR1 SGHKS, CDR2 YYEKEE (reference sequence). The CDR3 loop reads CASRRREIPYEQYF. CDR3 nucleotides: TGTGCCAGCAGACGCAGGGAGATACCCTACGAGCAGTACTTC.

V and J are TRBV28 and TRBJ1-1; a weak D match, TRBD1 (5 bases). Per the germline V gene, CDR1 is MDHEN and CDR2 is SYDVKM. This CDR3 contains 18 residues. Between the trimmed V and J ends, which lost 0 bases and 7 bases, there was a span of 24 bases. CDR3 loop: CASSLWRGEVGGSDEAFF. Here the CDR3 DNA reads TGTGCCAGCAGTTTATGGAGGGGCGAAGTCGGGGGTTCGGATGAAGCTTTCTTT.

V and J are TRBV11-2 and TRBJ2-5; 9 bases align to TRBD1. V lost 6 bases to trimming and J lost 5 bases; unmatched junction nucleotides: 7. This CDR3 contains 14 residues. Per germline, CDR1 SGHAT and CDR2 FQNNGV. In DNA, the CDR3 is TGTGCCAGCAGGGGGGACAGGGAGGAGGAGACCCAGTACTTC. It encodes CASRGDREEETQYF.

The V gene is TRBV4-2, the J gene TRBJ2-5, with 9 bases fitting TRBD2. This CDR3 is 16 amino acids long. V shed 3 bases, J shed 5 bases, and the junction held 10 bases outside the gene matches. Per germline, CDR1 LGHNA and CDR2 YNFKEQ. DNA of the CDR3: TGTGCCAGCAGCCAGGGGAGCGGGGGGAAGCGGGAGACCCAGTACTTC. Amino acid sequence: CASSQGSGGKRETQYF.

The gene calls are TRBV5-1 and TRBJ1-2; D remains ambiguous. V was cut by 0 bases and J by 1 base, with 10 bases left in between. This CDR3 has 15 residues. CDR1 is SGHRS and CDR2 is YFSETQ in the germline V gene. For the CDR3, the DNA is TGCGCCAGCAGCTTGGCACAGCCGATTAACTATGGCTACACCTTC. Residues: CASSLAQPINYGYTF.

The chain carries TRBV28 and TRBJ1-1; 7 bases match TRBD1. Germline CDR1 is MDHEN and CDR2 is SYDVKM. After removal of 4 bases from V and 0 bases from J, the junction contained 11 bases not matched to a gene. The CDR3 is made up of 17 amino acids. The DNA of the CDR3 is TGTGCCAGCAGTTCCCTATCTTCGACAGGGATGAACACTGAAGCTTTCTTT. Amino acid sequence: CASSSLSSTGMNTEAFF.

V and J are TRBV11-1 and TRBJ2-7, with D unresolved. Trimming stripped 6 bases from V and 5 bases from J, with 11 bases between. CDR3 length equals 12 residues. The germline gives CDR1 SGHAT, CDR2 FQDESV (reference sequence). The CDR3 coding sequence is TGTGCCAGCAGGGCTTACTCAGACGAGCAGTACTTC. It is translated as CASRAYSDEQYF.

This chain uses TRBV25-1 with TRBJ2-7; no firm D call. The CDR3 spans 13 residues. V lost 7 bases and J lost 0, with 10 bases in between. Germline-derived CDR1 and CDR2 are MGHDK and SYGVNS. CDR3 coding DNA: TGTGCCAGCACCGTTTCTAGCTCCTACGAGCAGTACTTC. Amino acids: CASTVSSSYEQYF.

The J gene is TRBJ2-5, the V gene TRBV6-5, with D uncertain. The CDR3 loop spans 13 amino acids. The ends were cut back, 0 bases at V and 5 bases at J, with 7 bases in the middle. Germline V gives CDR1 MNHEY, CDR2 SVGAGI. CDR3 loop: CASSYSNPETQYF. The CDR3 DNA is TGTGCCAGCAGTTACTCGAACCCGGAGACCCAGTACTTC.

The chain combines TRBV28 with TRBJ1-2; weak D call: TRBD1 (6 bases). The CDR3 is 14 residues long. CDR1 is MDHEN and CDR2 is SYDVKM in the germline V gene. V was pared by 8 bases and J by 2 bases, with 15 bases between. CDR3 sequence (DNA): TGTGCCAGCCTGAGGGGGAACACAAACTATGGCTACACCTTC. As protein: CASLRGNTNYGYTF.